These 28 T cell receptor beta chains were sequenced from one sample in a study of blood T cell repertoires in COVID-19. Clones were sequenced by immunoSEQ multiplex PCR, and TCRdb holds only the in-frame ones, with some missing. The sample holds roughly 230,000 clones; more than 65% are singletons and the top ten take approximately 3.6%. The sample consisted of PBMCs or T cells enriched from blood (not recorded which). These receptors were collected from a middle-aged man who had recovered from COVID-19.

The gene calls are TRBV5-1 and TRBJ1-5, with D perhaps TRBD1 (5 bases). Looked up from germline, CDR1 is SGHRS and CDR2 is YFSETQ. The CDR3 consists of 15 residues. The V and J ends lost 0 bases and 5 bases respectively, with 12 bases between them. The CDR3 sequence: CASSLGGQKDQPQHF. The CDR3 DNA follows: TGCGCCAGCAGCTTGGGGGGCCAAAAGGATCAGCCCCAGCATTTT.

The genes are TRBV7-9 and TRBJ1-1; a possible D gene is TRBD1 (6 bases). The CDR3 is 14 amino acids. The germline gives CDR1 SEHNR, CDR2 FQNEAQ (reference sequence). Trimming pared 1 base from V and 5 bases from J, leaving 11 bases between. The CDR3 reads CASSLEGGRTEAFF. DNA of the CDR3: TGTGCCAGCAGCTTAGAGGGGGGGAGGACTGAAGCTTTCTTT. Together with reference TRBV7-9 and TRBJ1-1, the CDR3 gives the full variable domain: DTGVSQNPRHKITKRGQNVTFRCDPISEHNRLYWYRQTLGQGPEFLTYFQNEAQLEKSRLLSDRFSAERPKGSFSTLEIQRTEQGDSAMYLCASSLEGGRTEAFFGQGTRLTVV.

J is TRBJ1-1 and V is TRBV12-3 or TRBV12-4; tentatively, D is TRBD1 (6 bases). V dropped 4 bases and J dropped 7 bases, with 13 bases sitting between them. The length of the CDR3 is 13 residues. CDR3 in DNA: TGTGCCAGCAGTTCGACAGGATATCTTGAAGCTTTCTTT. Protein sequence: CASSSTGYLEAFF.

The gene calls are TRBV11-3 and TRBJ2-7; 8 positions match TRBD1. The CDR3 has 14 amino acids. Looked up from germline, CDR1 is SGHNT and CDR2 is YENEEA. V shed 5 bases, J shed 6 bases, and the junction held 9 bases outside the gene matches. In DNA, the CDR3 is TGTGCCAGCAGCGGACGGACAGGGCAGGGCGAGCAGTACTTC. Its protein product is CASSGRTGQGEQYF.

V usage is TRBV5-5 and J usage is TRBJ1-2; D possibly corresponds to TRBD1 (5 bases). The CDR3 has 14 residues. Germline CDR1 and CDR2: SGHKS and YYEKEE (reference sequence). The germline V and J ends were trimmed by 0 bases and 3 bases, with 9 bases remaining between them. CDR3 sequence: CASSLAGGDYGYTF. For the CDR3, the DNA is TGTGCCAGCAGCTTGGCCGGGGGAGACTATGGCTACACCTTC.

CDR3 coding DNA: TGTGCCAGTAGTGGGAGGGCTAATGAAAAACTGTTTTTT. Its protein is CASSGRANEKLFF. The genes are TRBV19 and TRBJ1-4; the D is unclear. The V gene lost 5 bases and the J gene lost 3 bases, with 7 bases spanning the gap. Germline-derived CDR1 and CDR2 are LNHDA and SQIVND (reference sequence). This CDR3 contains 13 residues. The full variable domain, with the rest looked up from reference TRBV19 and TRBJ1-4, is DGGITQSPKYLFRKEGQNVTLSCEQNLNHDAMYWYRQDPGQGLRLIYYSQIVNDFQKGDIAEGYSVSREKKESFPLTVTSAQKNPTAFYLCASSGRANEKLFFGSGTQLSVL.

The chain combines TRBV28 with TRBJ1-5, with unresolved D. There are 14 residues in the CDR3. The germline V gene has CDR1 MDHEN and CDR2 SYDVKM. V lost 3 bases, J lost 4 bases, and 10 bases lay in between. CDR3 loop: CASSLEGRNQPQHF. The CDR3 DNA sequence: TGTGCCAGCAGTTTGGAGGGTCGAAATCAGCCCCAGCATTTT.

In its sample, this clone was seen a few times. The identical CDR3 is also encoded by other nucleotide sequences in the sample. The J gene is TRBJ2-3, the V gene TRBV7-3; 9 nucleotides match TRBD2. V lost 2 bases to trimming and J lost 6 bases; unmatched junction nucleotides: 3. This CDR3 region has 14 residues. Looked up from germline, CDR1 is SGHTA and CDR2 is FQGTGA. The CDR3 sequence: CASSLAGTSDTQYF. Written as DNA, the CDR3 is TGTGCCAGCAGCTTAGCCGGGACTAGCGATACGCAGTATTTT.

The rearrangement uses TRBV7-2 and TRBJ1-2; 7 nucleotides match TRBD1. Germline V gene data show CDR1 as SGHTA and CDR2 as FQGNSA. The V gene end was trimmed by 3 bases and the J gene end by 5 bases; junction bases not matched to a gene: 12. This CDR3 is built from 16 residues. The CDR3 nucleotides read TGTGCCAGCAGCTTGGAGACAGGGAAAGGAGAGTATGGCTACACCTTC. This codes for CASSLETGKGEYGYTF.

This sequence joins TRBV25-1 and TRBJ2-7; TRBD2 is a possible D gene (6 bases). CDR1 and CDR2 from the germline V gene are MGHDK and SYGVNS. The CDR3 is made up of 14 amino acids. V was pared by 4 bases and J by 2 bases, with 12 bases between. The CDR3, as DNA: TGTGCCAGCAGTGTCGGGACGGGAGCCTACGAGCAGTACTTC. Translation: CASSVGTGAYEQYF.

The chain couples TRBV9 to TRBJ1-1, with D maybe TRBD1 (5 bases). Germline CDR1 reads SGDLS; CDR2 reads YYNGEE. The CDR3 contains 15 residues. Trimming pared 0 bases from V and 3 bases from J, leaving 12 bases between. CDR3 nucleotides: TGTGCCAGCAGCGTAGATTCTGGGGCCCACACTGAAGCTTTCTTT. Amino acid sequence: CASSVDSGAHTEAFF.

The chain employs TRBV28 and TRBJ2-7; 12 nucleotides align to TRBD1. CDR1 is MDHEN, CDR2 SYDVKM, per germline. J lost 0 bases, V lost 7 bases, and 13 bases had no gene match. This CDR3 is 18 amino acids long. The CDR3 DNA reads as TGTGCCAGCACCGCTGTGGGACAGGGGGCGCGGGGCTCCTACGAGCAGTACTTC. Amino acids: CASTAVGQGARGSYEQYF.

This clone appeared a few times. In DNA, the CDR3 is TGTGCCAGCAGCTCTGGACAGGGAACCTATGGCTACACCTTC. Encoded protein: CASSSGQGTYGYTF. The gene calls are TRBV6-5 and TRBJ1-2; 8 bases match TRBD1. CDR1 is MNHEY and CDR2 is SVGAGI in the germline V gene. The CDR3 sequence is 14 residues long. The V and J ends lost 6 bases and 4 bases, in that order; junction bases with no gene match: 7.

The chain employs TRBV7-8 and TRBJ2-5; tentative D call: TRBD1 (6 bases). This CDR3 region has 13 residues. Trimming stripped 1 base from V and 5 bases from J, with 8 bases between. Germline assignment: CDR1 SGHVS and CDR2 FQNEAQ. As DNA, the CDR3 is TGTGCCAGCAGCTTAGACAGGGTTGAGACCCAGTACTTC. It specifies CASSLDRVETQYF.

The chain uses TRBV28 and TRBJ2-2; 8 positions match TRBD2. This CDR3 is built from 17 residues. The germline gives CDR1 MDHEN, CDR2 SYDVKM. V dropped 2 bases and J dropped 4; count of bases not matched to a gene: 9. The CDR3 spells CASSLITAGVRTGELFF. In DNA form, the CDR3 reads TGTGCCAGCAGTTTAATTACAGCGGGAGTTCGCACCGGGGAGCTGTTTTTT.

The chain combines TRBV18 with TRBJ2-7; TRBD2 matches at 13 bases. CDR1 is KGHSH and CDR2 is LQKENI in the germline V gene. The CDR3 consists of 18 residues. V was pared by 2 bases and J by 0 bases, with 7 bases of the junction left unmatched. CDR3 in amino acids: CASSPVTSGRKSSYEQYF. Written as DNA, the CDR3 is TGTGCCAGCTCACCAGTGACTAGCGGGAGGAAGAGCTCCTACGAGCAGTACTTC.

As DNA, the CDR3 is TGCGCCAGCAGTTCCGTCGGGAACACCGGGGAGCTGTTTTTT. It specifies CASSSVGNTGELFF. The rearrangement joins TRBV5-1 to TRBJ2-2; D ambiguous. The CDR3 runs 14 residues. CDR1 is SGHRS and CDR2 is YFSETQ in the germline V gene. Deletions cut 5 bases from V and 1 base from J, with 9 bases between. Combining the CDR3 with reference TRBV5-1 and TRBJ2-2 gives the whole variable domain KAGVTQTPRYLIKTRGQQVTLSCSPISGHRSVSWYQQTPGQGLQFLFEYFSETQRNKGNFPGRFSGRQFSNSRSEMNVSTLELGDSALYLCASSSVGNTGELFFGEGSRLTVL.

The V and J genes are TRBV28 and TRBJ1-2; no clear D gene. CDR1 is MDHEN, CDR2 SYDVKM, per germline. CDR3 size: 17 residues. Trimming left V 5 bases short and J 8 bases short, with 27 bases between. CDR3 DNA sequence: TGTGCCAGCAGTCTCATTACTTTGTCTAAAACAGTACTCGGCTACACCTTC. It specifies CASSLITLSKTVLGYTF.

This clone has just one count. V gene TRBV24-1 combines with J gene TRBJ2-1, with TRBD2 identical over 7 bases. The length of the CDR3 is 14 residues. CDR1 is KGHDR and CDR2 is SFDVKD in the germline V gene. The junction had 10 bases not matched to a gene; V was cut back by 4 bases and J by 11 bases. The DNA of the CDR3 is TGTGCCACCAGTGAATCGGTCTGGGGGGGAAAGCAGTTCTTC. Translated: CATSESVWGGKQFF.

The V gene is TRBV29-1, the J gene TRBJ1-5; possibly TRBD1 for D (5 bases). The CDR3 length is 13 residues. V lost 5 bases and J 1 base, leaving 9 bases between the germline ends. Germline loops: CDR1 SQVTM, CDR2 ANQGSEA. CDR3 loop: CSVSQGSNQPQHF. Here the CDR3 DNA reads TGCAGCGTTAGTCAGGGCAGCAATCAGCCCCAGCATTTT. Drawing the rest from reference TRBV29-1 and TRBJ1-5, the complete variable domain is SAVISQKPSRDICQRGTSLTIQCQVDSQVTMMFWYRQQPGQSLTLIATANQGSEATYESGFVIDKFPISRPNLTFSTLTVSNMSPEDSSIYLCSVSQGSNQPQHFGDGTRLSIL.

The chain has TRBV7-9 and TRBJ2-7; 7 bases match TRBD2. This CDR3 is built from 14 residues. With V trimmed by 5 bases and J by 3 bases, 7 bases remained unmatched. Per the germline V gene, CDR1 is SEHNR and CDR2 is FQNEAQ (reference sequence). The CDR3 bases are TGTGCCAGCAGCACCTCTAGCGGTTACTACGAGCAGTACTTC. Residues: CASSTSSGYYEQYF. Supplemented by reference TRBV7-9 and TRBJ2-7, the full variable domain reads DTGVSQNPRHKITKRGQNVTFRCDPISEHNRLYWYRQTLGQGPEFLTYFQNEAQLEKSRLLSDRFSAERPKGSFSTLEIQRTEQGDSAMYLCASSTSSGYYEQYFGPGTRLTVT.

This chain joins TRBV5-6 and TRBJ2-5, with a tentative D call TRBD1 (5 bases). The ends were cut back, 1 base at V and 5 bases at J, with 15 bases in the middle. The CDR3 has 15 amino acids. Germline V gene sequence: CDR1 SGHDT, CDR2 YYEEEE. The CDR3: CASSLSGLAKETQYF. DNA of the CDR3: TGTGCCAGCAGCTTGTCAGGGTTGGCTAAGGAGACCCAGTACTTC.

This sequence joins TRBV19 and TRBJ2-2; D may be TRBD1 (6 bases). Deletions cut 6 bases from V and 6 bases from J, with 11 bases between. Germline CDR1 reads LNHDA; CDR2 reads SQIVND (reference sequence). CDR3 length equals 13 residues. The CDR3 here is CASRNRDAGELFF. The CDR3 DNA sequence: TGTGCCAGTAGGAACAGGGATGCCGGGGAGCTGTTTTTT. Combining the CDR3 with reference TRBV19 and TRBJ2-2 gives the whole variable domain DGGITQSPKYLFRKEGQNVTLSCEQNLNHDAMYWYRQDPGQGLRLIYYSQIVNDFQKGDIAEGYSVSREKKESFPLTVTSAQKNPTAFYLCASRNRDAGELFFGEGSRLTVL.

This sequence joins TRBV6-5 and TRBJ2-7; 7 bases are shared with TRBD1. CDR3 size: 13 residues. V lost 6 bases and J lost 3; bases outside the gene matches: 5. CDR1 MNHEY and CDR2 SVGAGI come from the germline V gene. CDR3 in amino acids: CASRMGQNYEQYF. In DNA form, the CDR3 reads TGTGCCAGCAGAATGGGACAGAACTACGAGCAGTACTTC.

This chain uses TRBV25-1 with TRBJ2-2, with TRBD1 matching 8 bases. The V gene end was trimmed by 7 bases and the J gene end by 3 bases; junction bases not matched to a gene: 4. Germline lookup yields CDR1 MGHDK and CDR2 SYGVNS. The CDR3 runs to 14 residues. CDR3 protein: CASKPGQDTGELFF. In nucleotides, the CDR3 is TGTGCCAGCAAACCGGGACAGGACACCGGGGAGCTGTTTTTT.

The rearrangement links TRBV11-2 to TRBJ2-7, with 11 bases identical to TRBD1. From germline, CDR1 is SGHAT and CDR2 FQNNGV. The CDR3 covers 15 residues. Unmatched junction bases numbered 6, after V lost 5 bases and J lost 3 bases. CDR3 sequence reads: CASSRSGTGGYEQYF. For the CDR3, the DNA is TGTGCCAGCAGCCGTTCCGGGACAGGGGGCTACGAGCAGTACTTC. Full variable domain (rest looked up from reference TRBV11-2 and TRBJ2-7): EAGVAQSPRYKIIEKRQSVAFWCNPISGHATLYWYQQILGQGPKLLIQFQNNGVVDDSQLPKDRFSAERLKGVDSTLKIQPAKLEDSAVYLCASSRSGTGGYEQYFGPGTRLTVT.

The V call is TRBV7-2, the J call TRBJ1-5; D gene uncertain. The CDR3 is made up of 12 amino acids. Germline V gene data show CDR1 as SGHTA and CDR2 as FQGNSA. Trimming took off 5 bases at V and 5 bases at J, with 7 bases between the two ends. CDR3 loop: CASSPDYQPQHF. DNA of the CDR3: TGTGCCAGCAGCCCGGACTATCAGCCCCAGCATTTT.

The chain couples TRBV3-1 (or the pseudogene TRBV3-2) to TRBJ1-1; TRBD1 agrees at 9 bases. Germline V CDR1 and CDR2: LGHDT, YNNKEL (reference sequence). The CDR3 loop spans 15 amino acids. The V and J ends lost 4 bases and 1 base, in that order; junction bases with no gene match: 4. Here the CDR3 DNA reads TGTGCCAGCAGCCTTACAGGGGGCGGGAACACTGAAGCTTTCTTT. Residues: CASSLTGGGNTEAFF.